Below, 31 T cell receptor beta chains from the same sample are listed, as sequenced in a study of STAT5B mutations in CD4+ large granular lymphocyte leukemia. Libraries were prepared by immunoSEQ multiplex PCR; TCRdb keeps only in-frame clonotypes and omits some of them. The profile shows 20,000 or so clones, roughly 80% of them singletons. The sample consisted of CD4+ T cells from blood buffy coats. The receptors stem from a human donor in good health.

The V and J genes are TRBV11-2 and TRBJ2-3; 9 bases map to TRBD2. Germline CDR1 reads SGHAT; CDR2 reads FQNNGV. This CDR3 is 14 amino acids long. Trimming removed 1 base from V and 11 bases from J; junction bases left unmatched: 7. In DNA form, the CDR3 reads TGTGCCAGCAGCTTAGCGGGACTAGCTCTGCGGCAGTATTTT. Its protein product is CASSLAGLALRQYF.

This chain uses TRBV7-2 with TRBJ1-2; D is possibly TRBD1 (5 bases). Germline values: CDR1 SGHTA, CDR2 FQGNSA. This CDR3 is 14 amino acids long. V was trimmed by 1 base and J by 4 bases, leaving 10 bases between them. CDR3 nucleotide sequence: TGTGCCAGCAGCTTAGTCGGCCAGGGCTATGGCTACACCTTC. This encodes CASSLVGQGYGYTF.

This clone was counted a single time. The genes are TRBV5-6 and TRBJ2-4; TRBD1 is a possible D gene (7 bases). The CDR3 extends over 13 amino acids. The germline CDR1 and CDR2 sequences are SGHDT and YYEEEE. V lost 4 bases to trimming and J lost 6 bases, with 11 bases between them. The CDR3 loop is CASSQGGRNIQYF. The CDR3 coding sequence is TGTGCCAGCAGCCAGGGGGGACGAAACATTCAGTACTTC.

This rearrangement joins TRBV11-2 to TRBJ2-2, with 9 bases identical to TRBD2. Germline V CDR1 and CDR2: SGHAT, FQNNGV. V shed 1 base, J shed 4 bases, and the junction held 10 bases outside the gene matches. The CDR3 sequence is 18 residues long. CDR3 nucleotide sequence: TGTGCCAGCAGCTTAGCCACACAGCGGGAGGTATTCACCGGGGAGCTGTTTTTT. Amino acids: CASSLATQREVFTGELFF.

The chain is built from TRBV28 and TRBJ1-2; no reliable D call. Trimming took off 6 bases at V and 4 bases at J, with 15 bases between the two ends. This CDR3 is built from 14 residues. Germline V lookup: CDR1 MDHEN, CDR2 SYDVKM. Here the CDR3 reads CASRAASGPYGYTF. The CDR3 region has the DNA TGTGCCAGCAGGGCGGCCTCAGGACCCTATGGCTACACCTTC.

J is TRBJ2-2 and V is TRBV2, with 10 bases aligning to TRBD2. The junction had 7 bases not matched to a gene; V was cut back by 10 bases and J by 5 bases. Germline V gene lookup returns CDR1 SNHLY and CDR2 FYNNEI. CDR3 size: 14 residues. The DNA for the CDR3 is TGTGCCACCGCAGCGGGAGGGGAAACCGGGGAGCTGTTTTTT. Protein product: CATAAGGETGELFF.

V usage is TRBV6-6 and J usage is TRBJ1-1; 9 bases map to TRBD1. The CDR3 loop spans 14 amino acids. Germline lookup yields CDR1 MNHNY and CDR2 SVGAGI (reference sequence). After removal of 4 bases from V and 1 base from J, the junction contained 1 base not matched to a gene. The CDR3 reads CASSWDRENTEAFF. CDR3 in DNA: TGTGCCAGCAGTTGGGACAGGGAGAACACTGAAGCTTTCTTT.

CDR3 nucleotide sequence: TGTGCCAGCAGCTTAGAGTTCCAGACCCAGTACTTC. This codes for CASSLEFQTQYF. The chain employs TRBV11-2 and TRBJ2-5, with D hard to call. The ends were cut back, 0 bases at V and 6 bases at J, with 5 bases in the middle. This CDR3 has 12 residues. Looked up from germline, CDR1 is SGHAT and CDR2 is FQNNGV.

This sequence joins TRBV5-6 and TRBJ1-2, with TRBD1 matching over 7 bases. The germline V gene has CDR1 SGHDT and CDR2 YYEEEE. This CDR3 contains 14 residues. The trim removed 3 bases at V and 7 bases at J, leaving 9 bases unmatched. Here the CDR3 reads CASSSPDRVFGYTF. In nucleotides, the CDR3 is TGTGCCAGCAGCTCCCCCGACAGGGTGTTTGGCTACACCTTC. Full variable domain (remainder filled in from reference TRBV5-6 and TRBJ1-2): DAGVTQSPTHLIKTRGQQVTLRCSPKSGHDTVSWYQQALGQGPQFIFQYYEEEERQRGNFPDRFSGHQFPNYSSELNVNALLLGDSALYLCASSSPDRVFGYTFGSGTRLTVV.

V gene TRBV4-3 combines with J gene TRBJ1-1; D is unresolved. V was trimmed by 0 bases and J by 1 base, leaving 9 bases between them. The CDR3 consists of 15 residues. The germline V gene has CDR1 LGHNA and CDR2 YSLEER. CDR3 DNA: TGCGCCAGCAGCCAAGAGGAGGGAAAGAACACTGAAGCTTTCTTT. Translated: CASSQEEGKNTEAFF.

This clone has only one observation. This sequence joins TRBV5-1 and TRBJ2-1; 10 bases match TRBD2. This CDR3 is 13 amino acids long. The V gene's germline CDR1 is SGHRS and CDR2 YFSETQ. V shed 3 bases and J 13 bases; nucleotides not matched to a gene: 7. In nucleotides, the CDR3 is TGCGCCAGCAGCTCCCAGGGGACTAGCGCCCAGTTCTTC. Protein product: CASSSQGTSAQFF.

This sequence joins TRBV7-2 and TRBJ2-5; tentative D call: TRBD1 (7 bases). The CDR3 sequence is 15 residues long. The V and J ends lost 5 bases and 2 bases respectively, with 15 bases between them. Germline lookup yields CDR1 SGHTA and CDR2 FQGNSA. CDR3 loop: CASSQGVAEQETQYF. For the CDR3, the DNA is TGTGCCAGCAGCCAGGGGGTAGCGGAACAAGAGACCCAGTACTTC.

This rearrangement joins TRBV4-1 to TRBJ1-2, with D tentatively TRBD1 (5 bases). This CDR3 has 12 residues. CDR1 MGHRA and CDR2 YSYEKL come from the germline V gene. The germline V and J ends were trimmed by 6 bases and 6 bases, with 11 bases remaining between them. The CDR3 nucleotides read TGCGCCAGCAGTAGGCCAGGGAATGGCTACACCTTC. Translating it yields CASSRPGNGYTF.

DNA for the CDR3: TGTGCCAGCAGATTTAGCGGGGTTAACACCGGGGAGCTGTTTTTT. This gives the protein CASRFSGVNTGELFF. J is TRBJ2-2 and V is TRBV7-2; TRBD2 agrees at 8 bases. With 6 bases clipped from V and 2 bases from J, the junction kept 5 bases outside the gene matches. Per the germline V gene, CDR1 is SGHTA and CDR2 is FQGNSA. The CDR3 sequence is 15 residues long.

The V call is TRBV28, the J call TRBJ1-2; D unclear. Trimming left V 9 bases short and J 5 bases short, with 13 bases between. This CDR3 is 12 amino acids long. Per the germline V gene, CDR1 is MDHEN and CDR2 is SYDVKM. CDR3 protein: CASSAVTYGYTF. Written as DNA, the CDR3 is TGTGCCAGTAGCGCTGTTACTTATGGCTACACCTTC.

V and J are TRBV5-6 and TRBJ1-2; D is undetermined. This CDR3 has 12 residues. V shed 2 bases and J shed 7 bases, with 9 bases lying between them. Germline V gene sequence: CDR1 SGHDT, CDR2 YYEEEE. The CDR3 loop reads CASSFGGLGYTF. The CDR3, as DNA: TGTGCCAGCAGCTTCGGAGGTCTTGGCTACACCTTC.

A word on this clone: The sample has other DNA sequences that encode this CDR3 too. The chain combines TRBV18 with TRBJ2-5; D ambiguous. V was clipped by 2 bases and J by 1 base, with 2 bases between them. Germline-derived CDR1 and CDR2 are KGHSH and LQKENI. The length of the CDR3 is 12 residues. CDR3 in amino acids: CASSPSQETQYF. The CDR3 coding sequence is TGTGCCAGCTCACCAAGCCAAGAGACCCAGTACTTC. Combining the CDR3 with reference TRBV18 and TRBJ2-5 gives the whole variable domain NAGVMQNPRHLVRRRGQEARLRCSPMKGHSHVYWYRQLPEEGLKFMVYLQKENIIDESGMPKERFSAEFPKEGPSILRIQQVVRGDSAAYFCASSPSQETQYFGPGTRLLVL.

V is TRBV7-8 and J is TRBJ1-1; D not resolved. CDR3 length: 16 amino acids. The germline CDR1 and CDR2 sequences are SGHVS and FQNEAQ. V lost 0 bases to trimming and J lost 3 bases, with 14 bases between them. The CDR3 DNA is TGTGCCAGCAGCTTAGCGTTGAAGTCGGGGTACACTGAAGCTTTCTTT. Translated: CASSLALKSGYTEAFF.

This clone showed up just once. The V call is TRBV5-1, the J call TRBJ2-5, with TRBD1 matching over 8 bases. The CDR3 consists of 14 residues. V dropped 7 bases and J dropped 5; count of bases not matched to a gene: 10. Germline V lookup: CDR1 SGHRS, CDR2 YFSETQ. The CDR3 loop reads CASQPRTGRETQYF. The CDR3 DNA is TGCGCCAGCCAACCCAGGACAGGGAGGGAGACCCAGTACTTC.

In this sample, this clone turned up once. The V and J genes are TRBV5-1 and TRBJ2-7; D ambiguous. The germline V gene has CDR1 SGHRS and CDR2 YFSETQ. The CDR3 has 15 residues. V was pared by 0 bases and J by 0 bases, with 10 bases between. DNA for the CDR3: TGCGCCAGCAGCTTGGAGGCAGGTGGCTCCTACGAGCAGTACTTC. It codes for CASSLEAGGSYEQYF.

V and J are TRBV19 and TRBJ2-5; 11 bases are shared with TRBD2. This CDR3 comprises 16 residues. Germline V gene lookup returns CDR1 LNHDA and CDR2 SQIVND (reference sequence). After removal of 3 bases from V and 6 bases from J, the junction contained 9 bases not matched to a gene. The CDR3 bases are TGTGCCAGTAGTATTGCGCTAGCGGGAGGTTCGAAGACCCAGTACTTC. Translated, it gives CASSIALAGGSKTQYF.

The chain carries TRBV9 and TRBJ2-3; TRBD2 might be the D (5 bases). The CDR3 has 14 residues. Per germline, CDR1 SGDLS and CDR2 YYNGEE. V lost 0 bases and J lost 1, with 6 bases in between. CDR3 amino acids: CASSVARGTDTQYF. Written as DNA, the CDR3 is TGTGCCAGCAGCGTAGCGCGGGGCACAGATACGCAGTATTTT.

The V call is TRBV5-1, the J call TRBJ2-7; D may match TRBD1 or TRBD2 (6 bases each). Looked up from germline, CDR1 is SGHRS and CDR2 is YFSETQ. Trimming removed 0 bases from V and 2 bases from J, with 12 bases in between. The CDR3 has 15 amino acids. CDR3 protein: CASSLAPGEAYEQYF. In DNA form, the CDR3 reads TGCGCCAGCAGCTTGGCTCCAGGGGAGGCCTACGAGCAGTACTTC. Filled out from reference TRBV5-1 and TRBJ2-7, the complete variable domain reads KAGVTQTPRYLIKTRGQQVTLSCSPISGHRSVSWYQQTPGQGLQFLFEYFSETQRNKGNFPGRFSGRQFSNSRSEMNVSTLELGDSALYLCASSLAPGEAYEQYFGPGTRLTVT.

The CDR3 bases are TGTGCCAGCAGCAAACGCCAGAGCACAGATACGCAGTATTTT. Residues: CASSKRQSTDTQYF. The chain combines TRBV21-1 with TRBJ2-3; the table calls TRBD1, which could not be checked here. TRBV21-1 is described as a pseudogene. The CDR3 consists of 14 residues.

This clone came up a few times. The V gene is TRBV18, the J gene TRBJ2-7, with 12 bases fitting TRBD2. V trimming: 3 bases; J trimming: 7 bases; junction bases outside the gene matches: 4. Germline assignment: CDR1 KGHSH and CDR2 LQKENI. The CDR3 loop spans 14 amino acids. CDR3 DNA sequence: TGTGCCAGCTCACCCGGGACTAGCGGGCAAGAGCAGTACTTC. This codes for CASSPGTSGQEQYF.

This chain uses TRBV5-4 with TRBJ2-7, with 7 bases that match TRBD1. The germline gives CDR1 SGHNT, CDR2 YYREEE (reference sequence). This CDR3 region has 13 residues. With 3 bases clipped from V and 2 bases from J, the junction kept 2 bases outside the gene matches. CDR3 in amino acids: CASSSDRAYEQYF. The CDR3, as DNA: TGTGCCAGCAGCTCTGACAGGGCCTACGAGCAGTACTTC. The full variable domain, its missing parts supplied by reference TRBV5-4 and TRBJ2-7, is ETGVTQSPTHLIKTRGQQVTLRCSSQSGHNTVSWYQQALGQGPQFIFQYYREEENGRGNFPPRFSGLQFPNYSSELNVNALELDDSALYLCASSSDRAYEQYFGPGTRLTVT.

The rearrangement uses TRBV19 and TRBJ2-7; D is unresolved. The germline V gene has CDR1 LNHDA and CDR2 SQIVND (reference sequence). CDR3 size: 14 residues. The V end was cut by 3 bases, the J end by 3 bases, with 12 bases between. CDR3 residues: CASSIAGNGYEQYF. In nucleotides, the CDR3 is TGTGCCAGTAGTATCGCTGGGAACGGCTACGAGCAGTACTTC.

This clone has just a few counts. The chain couples TRBV27 to TRBJ2-7; 7 nucleotides match TRBD1. The CDR3 sequence is 12 residues long. The germline CDR1 and CDR2 sequences are MNHEY and SMNVEV (reference sequence). V shed 8 bases, J shed 5 bases, and the junction held 6 bases outside the gene matches. CDR3 nucleotides: TGTGCCAGCCGTGGACAGGCCCACGAGCAGTACTTC. This translates into CASRGQAHEQYF.

V and J are TRBV7-2 and TRBJ2-1; possible D gene TRBD1, 5 bases. V lost 6 bases to trimming and J lost 5 bases, with 8 bases between them. The CDR3 is 12 residues long. Per germline, CDR1 SGHTA and CDR2 FQGNSA. CDR3 residues: CASRIGDNEQFF. DNA of the CDR3: TGTGCCAGCAGGATAGGGGACAATGAGCAGTTCTTC.

The CDR3 DNA is TGTGCCAGCAGCTTAGACAGAAACACTGAAGCTTTCTTT. Its translation is CASSLDRNTEAFF. This rearrangement joins TRBV7-8 to TRBJ1-1; D gene ambiguous. The CDR3 totals 13 residues. V shed 1 base and J shed 2 bases, with 5 bases lying between them. Looked up from germline, CDR1 is SGHVS and CDR2 is FQNEAQ.

V usage is TRBV27 and J usage is TRBJ2-7, with D perhaps TRBD1 (6 bases). This CDR3 region has 14 residues. Deletions cut 2 bases from V and 2 bases from J, with 10 bases between. Germline assignment: CDR1 MNHEY and CDR2 SMNVEV (reference sequence). The CDR3 DNA is TGTGCCAGCAGTTTAGCCAGGGGCACCTACGAGCAGTACTTC. Translating gives CASSLARGTYEQYF.